The subject of this entry is one T cell receptor beta chain. The CDR3 has 16 amino acids. Germline loops: CDR1 SGHTA, CDR2 FQGNSA. V lost 4 bases to trimming and J lost 0 bases, with 16 bases between them. Libraries were prepared by immunoSEQ multiplex PCR; TCRdb keeps only in-frame clonotypes and omits some of them. The table records roughly 370,000 clones, 75% to 95% of them present only once. The data were obtained in a study of control samples from healthy donors and cancer patients. V gene TRBV7-2 combines with J gene TRBJ2-7, with a possible D match to TRBD2 (6 bases). Specimen: PBMCs. The sequence came from a man aged 35 to 55 with head and neck cancer. DNA for the CDR3: TGTGCCAGCAGCTCCAATACGGGACTTGGCTCCTACGAGCAGTACTTC. Translation: CASSSNTGLGSYEQYF. Variable domain in full (rest from reference TRBV7-2 and TRBJ2-7): GAGVSQSPSNKVTEKGKDVELRCDPISGHTALYWYRQSLGQGLEFLIYFQGNSAPDKSGLPSDRFSAERTGGSVSTLTIQRTQQEDSAVYLCASSSNTGLGSYEQYFGPGTRLTVT.